The rows below give T cell receptor beta chains drawn from one sample of a study of T cell responses to AZD1222 COVID-19 vaccine. Method: immunoSEQ multiplex PCR; TCRdb's copy keeps in-frame clones and lacks some. This sample has approximately 150,000 clones, with around nine tenths found just once. Source: peripheral blood, taken on day 0 of AZD1222 vaccination. These receptors all come from an adult in good health. Both conserved end residues are part of each CDR3. D genes are given only for firm matches. Clone size appears in some rows only: once, few, many, or a class for an expanded clone.

D gene,clone size,V gene,J gene,CDR3 protein,CDR3 DNA
.,.,TRBV7-2,TRBJ1-1,CASSLSPGTTEAFF,TGTGCCAGCAGCTTGTCACCGGGGACCACTGAAGCTTTCTTT
.,.,TRBV6-1,TRBJ1-5,CASSEGTLGPQHF,TGTGCCAGCAGTGAAGGGACCCTTGGGCCCCAGCATTTT
.,.,TRBV7-9,TRBJ1-1,CASSLGQTLGTEAFF,TGTGCCAGCAGCTTAGGTCAAACGTTGGGCACTGAAGCTTTCTTT
.,.,TRBV19,TRBJ1-5,CASSINSGLNQPQHF,TGTGCCAGTAGTATAAATTCAGGATTGAATCAGCCCCAGCATTTT
TRBD2,.,TRBV28,TRBJ2-3,CASSFGAGYTDTQYF,TGTGCCAGCAGTTTCGGAGCGGGGTACACAGATACGCAGTATTTT
.,.,TRBV6-5,TRBJ1-1,CASSYSRGAGTEAFF,TGTGCCAGCAGTTACTCGAGAGGGGCGGGTACTGAAGCTTTCTTT
TRBD1,.,TRBV5-8,TRBJ1-2,CASSSRQGRGYGYTF,TGTGCCAGCAGCTCCCGACAGGGGCGAGGGTATGGCTACACCTTC
TRBD2,.,TRBV5-6,TRBJ2-2,CASRTHPTSGRYTGELFF,TGTGCCAGCCGCACTCACCCGACTAGCGGGAGATACACCGGGGAGCTGTTTTTT
TRBD1,.,TRBV24-1,TRBJ2-2,CATTHPGQGKTGELFF,TGTGCCACCACTCATCCGGGACAGGGGAAAACCGGGGAGCTGTTTTTT
.,.,TRBV3-1/TRBV3-2,TRBJ2-5,CASSQTKPRETQYF,TGTGCCAGCAGCCAGACAAAACCTCGGGAGACCCAGTACTTC
.,.,TRBV7-3,TRBJ2-5,CASSLTTGGTQYF,TGTGCCAGCAGCTTAACGACTGGGGGGACCCAGTACTTC
.,.,TRBV28,TRBJ2-3,CATLLGTDTQYF,TGTGCCACTCTCCTTGGCACAGATACGCAGTATTTT
TRBD1,once,TRBV5-1,TRBJ2-5,CASSRGDRTQETQYF,TGCGCCAGCAGCCGTGGGGACAGAACCCAAGAGACCCAGTACTTC
TRBD2,.,TRBV29-1,TRBJ2-3,CSAGLAGSTDTQYF,TGCAGCGCCGGACTAGCGGGCAGCACAGATACGCAGTATTTT
.,.,TRBV2,TRBJ1-4,CASSEAYQRGTEKLFF,TGTGCCAGCAGTGAAGCGTATCAAAGGGGCACGGAAAAACTGTTTTTT
TRBD2,.,TRBV27,TRBJ2-1,CASSFTSAGEQFF,TGTGCCAGCAGTTTTACTAGCGCGGGTGAGCAGTTCTTC
.,.,TRBV6-5,TRBJ2-7,CASNRVGGRGSEQYF,TGTGCCAGCAACAGGGTGGGTGGAAGAGGCTCCGAGCAGTACTTC
.,.,TRBV15,TRBJ2-1,CATSRRDGYNEQFF,TGTGCCACCAGCAGGAGGGACGGCTACAATGAGCAGTTCTTC
.,.,TRBV19,TRBJ1-1,CASTTPRAGANTEAFF,TGTGCCAGTACGACCCCCAGGGCAGGGGCCAACACTGAAGCTTTCTTT
.,.,TRBV5-8,TRBJ2-3,CASSFLGGARSTDTQYF,TGTGCCAGCAGCTTCCTGGGCGGTGCAAGAAGCACAGATACGCAGTATTTT
.,.,TRBV4-1,TRBJ2-1,CASSQPGQRRTLSYNEQFF,TGCGCCAGCAGCCAACCGGGACAACGGAGGACCCTTTCCTACAATGAGCAGTTCTTC
TRBD1,.,TRBV13,TRBJ1-2,CASSSRDRSLYGYTF,TGTGCCAGCAGCTCCCGGGACAGAAGTTTGTATGGCTACACCTTC
TRBD2,.,TRBV19,TRBJ2-1,CASSISGRRDNEQFF,TGTGCCAGTAGTATATCCGGGAGGAGGGACAATGAGCAGTTCTTC
.,.,TRBV3-1/TRBV3-2,TRBJ1-1,CASSQNGRTEAFF,TGTGCCAGCAGCCAAAATGGGCGCACTGAAGCTTTCTTT
.,.,TRBV27,TRBJ1-5,CASGPYSNQPQHF,TGTGCCAGCGGACCATATAGCAATCAGCCCCAGCATTTT
.,.,TRBV18,TRBJ1-1,CASSPWLQKGTEAFF,TGTGCCAGCTCACCATGGCTTCAAAAGGGGACTGAAGCTTTCTTT
TRBD2,.,TRBV28,TRBJ2-7,CASSTLAGAPAGEQYF,TGTGCCAGCAGCACCCTAGCGGGAGCCCCAGCGGGGGAGCAGTACTTC
.,.,TRBV6-5,TRBJ2-1,CASRKWEDNEQFF,TGTGCCAGCAGAAAGTGGGAGGACAATGAGCAGTTCTTC
TRBD1,few,TRBV5-1,TRBJ1-2,CASSFSDTGASGYTF,TGCGCCAGCAGCTTTTCGGACACAGGGGCCAGTGGCTACACCTTC
.,.,TRBV2,TRBJ2-5,CASSETETQYF,TGTGCCAGCAGTGAGACCGAGACCCAGTACTTC
.,.,TRBV12-3/TRBV12-4,TRBJ1-2,CASSMGNYGYTF,TGTGCCAGCAGTATGGGAAACTATGGCTACACCTTC
.,.,TRBV4-2,TRBJ2-2,CASSHPEPGRSTGELFF,TGTGCCAGCAGCCATCCCGAACCCGGGCGAAGCACCGGGGAGCTGTTTTTT
.,.,TRBV30,TRBJ1-5,CAWSWDTSENLNQPQHF,TGTGCCTGGAGCTGGGACACATCCGAGAACCTCAATCAGCCCCAGCATTTT
.,.,TRBV7-9,TRBJ1-4,CASSLSRQGREKLFF,TGTGCCAGCAGCTTATCCCGGCAGGGGAGAGAAAAACTGTTTTTT
.,.,TRBV2,TRBJ1-5,CASSDLNVSNQPQHF,TGTGCCAGCAGTGATCTTAACGTAAGCAATCAGCCCCAGCATTTT
.,.,TRBV10-2,TRBJ1-5,CASSGQEGQPQHF,TGCGCCAGCAGTGGACAAGAAGGTCAGCCCCAGCATTTT
TRBD1,.,TRBV28,TRBJ2-7,CASRLGTAYEQYF,TGTGCCAGCAGACTCGGGACAGCGTACGAGCAGTACTTC
.,.,TRBV7-2,TRBJ1-5,CASSLAVGVGQPQHF,TGTGCCAGCAGCTTAGCAGTAGGGGTGGGTCAGCCCCAGCATTTT
TRBD1,.,TRBV27,TRBJ2-3,CATSGGLPSTDTQYF,TGTGCCACCTCAGGGGGTCTTCCTAGCACAGATACGCAGTATTTT
.,.,TRBV7-2,TRBJ2-3,CASSLGYRDTQYF,TGTGCCAGCAGCTTGGGGTACCGGGATACGCAGTATTTT
TRBD1,.,TRBV6-5,TRBJ1-1,CASRQGATEAFF,TGTGCCAGCAGGCAGGGGGCTACTGAAGCTTTCTTT